This TCR beta chain was sequenced in a study of T cell repertoires in cytomegalovirus infection. At the level of the study: Use of recently identified HLA-C-restricted and well-studied HLA-B-restricted CMV epitopes was part of the study. Through public TCR beta signatures, both CMV infection and matching HLA type were indicated.

A single record per CDR3 protein comes from TCRdb applying MiXCR to the reads. The table shows approximately 110,000 distinct CDR3 sequences, with more than 30% occurring only once. General study results and limits: Clonotype analysis showed dominance of the ex vivo response by HLA-C-restricted CMV-specific TCR beta clonotypes. Cumulative public TCR beta family frequency identified carriers of CMV plus the relevant HLA.

This clonotype was counted a few times. Its antigen is not known. The V and J ends lost 2 bases and 10 bases, in that order; junction bases with no gene match: 5. From germline, CDR1 is SGHTA and CDR2 FQGNSA. This CDR3 comprises 15 residues. The clonotype was recovered from a human donor in good health (CMV status not recorded). Some clones in this sample may be carry-over from other donors' samples. Sequenced here: CD8+ T cells from cultured PBMCs, sampled from culture after CMV antigen stimulation. The J gene is TRBJ1-6, the V gene TRBV7-2; the match to TRBD1 covers 10 bases. The CDR3 DNA reads TGTGCCAGCAGCTTAAATGACAGGGGGCGGTCACCCCTCCACTTT. Translating it yields CASSLNDRGRSPLHF.